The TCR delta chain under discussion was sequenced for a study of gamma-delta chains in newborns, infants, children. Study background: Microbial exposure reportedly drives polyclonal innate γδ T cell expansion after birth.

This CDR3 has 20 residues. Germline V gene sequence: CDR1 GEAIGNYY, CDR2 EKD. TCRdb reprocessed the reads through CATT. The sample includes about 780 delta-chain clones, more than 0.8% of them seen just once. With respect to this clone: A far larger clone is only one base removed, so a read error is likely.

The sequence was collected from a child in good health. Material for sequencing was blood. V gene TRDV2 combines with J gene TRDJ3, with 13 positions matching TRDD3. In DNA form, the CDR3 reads TGTGCCTGTGACATCTTACTGGGGGATACGCGGGCCTGGGACGCCCGACAGATGTTTTTC. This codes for CACDILLGDTRAWDARQMFF.